This record concerns one T cell receptor beta chain sequence. Per the authors' pipeline: Amplification of reference gene primers was used by the study to estimate nucleated cell counts. Sequenced by immunoSEQ multiplex PCR; TCRdb stores in-frame clones only, minus some. V and J calls plus clone size are reproduced from that table; the DNA served to infer D and trimming. The sample carries fewer than 700,000 clones, roughly 91% recorded once. The data belong to a study of blood T cell repertoires in COVID-19. Seattle researchers signed up patients amid active infection and tracked them longitudinally. Unmatched junction bases numbered 7, after V lost 4 bases and J lost 6 bases. Per germline, CDR1 LNHDA and CDR2 SQIVND (reference sequence). This CDR3 is built from 15 residues.

The material sequenced was peripheral blood. This sequence was found in a woman between 50 and 59 years old with COVID-19, enrolled during active disease. This chain uses TRBV19 with TRBJ1-5, with 9 bases fitting TRBD1. The CDR3 sequence: CASSSGTGSLQPQHF. The DNA for the CDR3 is TGTGCCAGTAGTAGCGGGACAGGGTCCCTTCAGCCCCAGCATTTT. The whole variable domain, remainder taken from reference TRBV19 and TRBJ1-5, is DGGITQSPKYLFRKEGQNVTLSCEQNLNHDAMYWYRQDPGQGLRLIYYSQIVNDFQKGDIAEGYSVSREKKESFPLTVTSAQKNPTAFYLCASSSGTGSLQPQHFGDGTRLSIL.